The 23 T cell receptor beta chains listed next were all sequenced from one sample in a study of regulatory T cells in long-lasting Graves disease. Documented time point: persistent/refractory GD, antithyroid drugs over 5 years with positive TRAb. Construction of the TCR library relied on RNA isolated from PBMCs. Combining iRepertoire HTBI primers with Arm-PCR of CDR3 regions, the authors built TCR beta libraries. TCRdb analysed the multiplex PCR reads with MiXCR anew, one entry per CDR3 protein. The repertoire holds about 340,000 distinct CDR3 sequences, with roughly 21% as singletons. Sequenced here: peripheral blood mononuclear cells (PBMCs), sampled when the disease was refractory, from a patient treated with antithyroid drugs. These receptors were taken from a female donor with Graves disease.

This chain joins TRBV6-2 or TRBV6-3 and TRBJ1-1; no definite D call. Germline V gives CDR1 MNHEY, CDR2 SVGEGT. Trimming took 6 bases from V and 8 from J, leaving 7 bases between them. This CDR3 has 10 residues. In DNA, the CDR3 is TGTGCCAGCAGCATTACAGAAGCTTTCTTT. This encodes CASSITEAFF.

Turning to this clonotype: This may be a read error: a much more frequent sequence differs by one nucleotide. The rearrangement uses TRBV5-1 and TRBJ1-1; TRBD1 matches 7 bases. CDR3 length: 15 amino acids. Germline V lookup: CDR1 SGHRS, CDR2 YFSETQ. V was clipped by 2 bases and J by 3 bases; unmatched bases: 7. The CDR3 coding sequence is TGCGCCAGCAGCTTATGGCGGGACAGCGACACTGAAGCTTTCTTT. It codes for CASSLWRDSDTEAFF.

Comment on this clonotype: One end of the junction does not line up with germline, which may come from a read error. The chain links TRBV20-1 to TRBJ2-7; 8 nucleotides match TRBD2. The CDR3 is 15 residues long. Per the germline V gene, CDR1 is DFQATT and CDR2 is SNEGSKA (reference sequence). For the CDR3, the DNA is TGCAGTGCCACCGGTGAGACTAGCGACTCCTACAAGCAGTACTTC. It encodes CSATGETSDSYKQYF.

Many counts were recorded for this clonotype. This chain's CDR3 is CASSGQGKGTQYF. The CDR3, as DNA: TGTGCCAGCAGTGGACAGGGAAAGGGGACCCAGTACTTC. The chain recombines TRBV6-1 with TRBJ2-5, with 7 positions matching TRBD1. Germline values: CDR1 MNHNS, CDR2 SASEGT. Trimming took 4 bases from V and 7 from J; bases not matched to a gene: 6. The CDR3 spans 13 residues.

This clonotype came up many times. The chain recombines TRBV7-2 with TRBJ1-1, with D hard to call. In germline, CDR1 is SGHTA, CDR2 FQGNSA. V was clipped by 5 bases and J by 5 bases, with 12 bases between them. The CDR3 sequence is 13 residues long. This chain's CDR3 is CASSPEGGTEAFF. The CDR3 DNA sequence: TGTGCCAGCAGCCCAGAGGGAGGGACTGAAGCTTTCTTT.

The chain joins TRBV6-1 to TRBJ1-5; no clear D. Germline values: CDR1 MNHNS, CDR2 SASEGT. This CDR3 spans 15 amino acids. Trimming removed 7 bases at V and 0 bases at J, with 13 bases between. CDR3: CASTPAPYSNQPQHF. CDR3 DNA sequence: TGTGCCAGCACCCCGGCTCCGTATAGCAATCAGCCCCAGCATTTT.

This clonotype was counted at least ten times. This sequence joins TRBV16 and TRBJ1-3, with no clear D. V lost 4 bases and J 0 bases, leaving 7 bases between the germline ends. This CDR3 region has 14 residues. The germline gives CDR1 KGHSY, CDR2 FQNENV. The CDR3 region has the DNA TGTGCCAGCAGCCCCCAATTCTCTGGAAACACCATATATTTT. Protein product: CASSPQFSGNTIYF. Complete variable domain (other parts from reference TRBV16 and TRBJ1-3): GEEVAQTPKHLVRGEGQKAKLYCAPIKGHSYVFWYQQVLKNEFKFLISFQNENVFDETGMPKERFSAKCLPNSPCSLEIQATKLEDSAVYFCASSPQFSGNTIYFGEGSWLTVV.

V gene TRBV4-1 combines with J gene TRBJ2-3, with a weak D call TRBD2 (6 bases). The germline V gene has CDR1 MGHRA and CDR2 YSYEKL. CDR3 length: 16 residues. Trimming removed 6 bases from V and 6 bases from J, with 22 bases in between. The CDR3 is CASRHIAEVTSDTQYF. CDR3 nucleotide sequence: TGCGCCAGCAGACACATAGCGGAGGTGACTTCTGATACGCAGTATTTT.

The chain links TRBV12-3 or TRBV12-4 to TRBJ2-3; 9 bases map to TRBD1. V lost 6 bases, J lost 0 bases, and 7 bases stayed unmatched. CDR3 length equals 16 residues. CDR3 sequence: CASRNRGRTSTDTQYF. The CDR3 DNA sequence: TGTGCCAGCAGGAACAGGGGGCGAACGAGCACAGATACGCAGTATTTT.

A word on this clonotype: This clone may be a read error of a much larger clone one base away. The chain employs TRBV28 and TRBJ2-3; 8 positions match TRBD2. The CDR3 has 13 amino acids. Germline V lookup: CDR1 MDHEN, CDR2 SYDVKM. CDR3 region: CVSSRGRLGTQYF. The CDR3 DNA sequence: TGTGTCAGCAGTCGCGGGAGGCTTGGTACGCAGTATTTT.

A few counts support this clonotype. V and J are TRBV28 and TRBJ2-5, with TRBD2 identical over 8 bases. There are 15 residues in the CDR3. CDR1 is MDHEN, CDR2 SYDVKM, per germline. V trimming: 4 bases; J trimming: 1 base; junction bases outside the gene matches: 5. The CDR3 coding sequence is TGTGCCAGCAGTTCCCCGGGGGGGCTCCAAGAGACCCAGTACTTC. This gives the protein CASSSPGGLQETQYF.

This clonotype has just a few counts. The germline gene is not matched at one end of the junction; a read error may be the cause. V gene TRBV6-5 combines with J gene TRBJ2-5; D not resolved. This CDR3 contains 14 residues. Germline V lookup: CDR1 MNHEY, CDR2 SVGAGI. As DNA, the CDR3 is TGTGCCAGCAGTTACTCGGCAGGCCAAAAGACCCAGTACTTC. Protein: CASSYSAGQKTQYF.

V gene TRBV28 combines with J gene TRBJ2-5; 7 bases match TRBD2. The trim removed 5 bases at V and 5 bases at J, leaving 8 bases unmatched. This CDR3 comprises 14 residues. CDR1 and CDR2 (germline): MDHEN, SYDVKM. The CDR3 sequence is CASSGLTSSETQYF. The CDR3 nucleotides are TGTGCCAGCAGTGGACTGACTAGCTCGGAGACCCAGTACTTC.

The table lists this clonotype with many counts. The V and J genes are TRBV29-1 and TRBJ2-7, with D perhaps TRBD2 (6 bases). This CDR3 region has 13 residues. V lost 5 bases and J 0 bases, leaving 11 bases between the germline ends. The germline V gene encodes CDR1 SQVTM and CDR2 ANQGSEA. CDR3 sequence reads: CSVLAPDSYEQYF. For the CDR3, the DNA is TGCAGCGTTCTAGCGCCCGACTCCTACGAGCAGTACTTC.

The J gene is TRBJ2-7, the V gene TRBV29-1; D call uncertain. Trimming took 3 bases from V and 4 from J, leaving 7 bases between them. CDR1 SQVTM and CDR2 ANQGSEA come from the germline V gene. This CDR3 region has 11 residues. CDR3 sequence reads: CSVDWGYEQYF. In nucleotides, the CDR3 is TGCAGCGTTGATTGGGGATACGAGCAGTACTTC.

This clonotype was counted many times. The rearrangement links TRBV27 to TRBJ1-5; D is ambiguous. CDR1 and CDR2 (germline): MNHEY, SMNVEV (reference sequence). The V end lost 5 bases, the J end lost 7 bases, and 12 bases lay between the germline ends. The CDR3 consists of 13 residues. This CDR3 reads CASSGRKGQPQHF. The CDR3 bases are TGTGCCAGCAGTGGCAGGAAGGGACAGCCCCAGCATTTT.

This clonotype was seen more than once but under ten times. The V call is TRBV18, the J call TRBJ1-4; 7 bases map to TRBD1. Germline V gene lookup returns CDR1 KGHSH and CDR2 LQKENI. The CDR3 sequence is 14 residues long. V dropped 4 bases and J dropped 4; count of bases not matched to a gene: 3. The CDR3 sequence: CASSLQGNNEKLFF. The CDR3 DNA follows: TGTGCCAGCTCACTACAGGGGAATAATGAAAAACTGTTTTTT.

V gene TRBV25-1 combines with J gene TRBJ1-1, with D hard to call. Trimming shortened V by 7 bases and J by 9 bases, and 12 bases separated the two germline ends. Per germline, CDR1 MGHDK and CDR2 SYGVNS. This CDR3 is 11 amino acids long. This CDR3 reads CASTLGNQAFF. The CDR3, as DNA: TGTGCCAGCACTTTAGGGAACCAAGCTTTCTTT.

As to this clonotype: This may be a read error: a much more frequent sequence differs by one nucleotide. The chain carries TRBV2 and TRBJ2-2; TRBD2 matches at 10 bases. Germline CDR1 SNHLY, CDR2 FYNNEI. Losses at the gene ends were 6 bases for V and 4 bases for J; bases not matched to a gene: 8. There are 16 residues in the CDR3. For the CDR3, the DNA is TGTGCCAGCAGAGGCCGGACTAGCGGCACCACCGGGGAGCTGTTTTTT. It encodes CASRGRTSGTTGELFF.

The J gene is TRBJ1-4, the V gene TRBV4-2; D ambiguous. CDR1 is LGHNA, CDR2 YNFKEQ, per germline. Between the trimmed V and J ends, which lost 2 bases and 6 bases, there was a span of 16 bases. The CDR3 consists of 16 residues. CDR3 region: CASSQLKGPGDEKLFF. Written as DNA, the CDR3 is TGTGCCAGCAGCCAATTGAAAGGACCCGGGGATGAAAAACTGTTTTTT.

This clonotype was observed at least ten times. This chain uses TRBV6-1 with TRBJ2-2; 10 bases fit TRBD1. The CDR3 length is 16 residues. Germline V gene sequence: CDR1 MNHNS, CDR2 SASEGT. V trimming: 4 bases; J trimming: 4 bases; junction bases outside the gene matches: 6. The CDR3 DNA reads as TGTGCCAGCAGTGCTTCCGGGACAGGGGTCACCGGGGAGCTGTTTTTT. Amino acids: CASSASGTGVTGELFF.

The V call is TRBV18, the J call TRBJ2-7, with D maybe TRBD2 (5 bases). Trimming took 3 bases from V and 1 from J, leaving 13 bases between them. CDR1 and CDR2 (germline): KGHSH, LQKENI. This CDR3 spans 15 amino acids. CDR3 in amino acids: CASSPPLRASYEQYF. The DNA of the CDR3 is TGTGCCAGCTCACCCCCCTTGCGGGCATCCTACGAGCAGTACTTC.

This clonotype showed up many times. This chain links TRBV19 with TRBJ1-1; possible D gene TRBD1, 6 bases. From germline, CDR1 is LNHDA and CDR2 SQIVND (reference sequence). Trimming stripped 6 bases from V and 5 bases from J, with 19 bases between. The CDR3 spans 15 residues. CDR3 loop: CASSTLADSRTEAFF. CDR3 bases: TGTGCCAGTAGCACCCTAGCGGACAGTCGAACTGAAGCTTTCTTT.